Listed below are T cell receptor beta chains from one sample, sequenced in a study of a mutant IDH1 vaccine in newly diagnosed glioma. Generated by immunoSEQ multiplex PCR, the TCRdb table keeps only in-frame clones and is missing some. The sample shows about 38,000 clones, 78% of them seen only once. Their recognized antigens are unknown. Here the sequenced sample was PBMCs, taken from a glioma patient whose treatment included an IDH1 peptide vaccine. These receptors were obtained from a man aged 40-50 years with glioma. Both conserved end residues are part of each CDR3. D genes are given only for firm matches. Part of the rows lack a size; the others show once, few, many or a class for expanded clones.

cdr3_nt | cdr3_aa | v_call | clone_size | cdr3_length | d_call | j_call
TGTGCCACCAGCAGAGATTCGGCGTTCTCTGGAAACACCATATATTTT | CATSRDSAFSGNTIYF | TRBV15 | . | 16 | . | TRBJ1-3
TGTGCCAGCAGCTTCGTGGTGGACACTGAAGCTTTCTTT | CASSFVVDTEAFF | TRBV7-2 | . | 13 | . | TRBJ1-1
TGTGCCAGCAGTGAAGCTCCGACGGGCATTCAGTACTTC | CASSEAPTGIQYF | TRBV2 | . | 13 | . | TRBJ2-4
TGTGCCAGCAGTTACGTGGGACAGGGTACGGATACGCAGTATTTT | CASSYVGQGTDTQYF | TRBV6-6 | . | 15 | TRBD1 | TRBJ2-3
TGTGCCAGCAGGGGAGCTGGGACAGGGGGGGTCGAGCAGTACTTC | CASRGAGTGGVEQYF | TRBV6-5 | . | 15 | TRBD1 | TRBJ2-7
TGTGCCAGCTCCCCCAGAATAGGTACAGATACGCAGTATTTT | CASSPRIGTDTQYF | TRBV6-5 | . | 14 | . | TRBJ2-3
TGCGCCAGCAGCCCGACGGACAGGGTCCTTACAGATACGCAGTATTTT | CASSPTDRVLTDTQYF | TRBV5-1 | . | 16 | TRBD1 | TRBJ2-3
TGTGCCTGGAGTGCCGGACAGGGAAATCAGCCCCAGCATTTT | CAWSAGQGNQPQHF | TRBV30 | . | 14 | TRBD1 | TRBJ1-5
TGTGCCAGCAGTGCGGGACAGCAAAGCAATCAGCCCCAGCATTTT | CASSAGQQSNQPQHF | TRBV6-1 | . | 15 | TRBD1 | TRBJ1-5
TGTGCCTGGAGTCCGCTTCTGGGGAGCAATCAGCCCCAGCATTTT | CAWSPLLGSNQPQHF | TRBV30 | . | 15 | . | TRBJ1-5
TGTGCCAGCTCACCACGGGGCCAGGTCAATTCACCCCTCCACTTT | CASSPRGQVNSPLHF | TRBV18 | . | 15 | . | TRBJ1-6
TGTGCCAGCAGCGTAGATCTTGGCCAGCCCCAGCATTTT | CASSVDLGQPQHF | TRBV9 | . | 13 | . | TRBJ1-5
TGTGCCAGCAGCGACCCTAGCGGGGGGACCGACAATGAGCAGTTCTTC | CASSDPSGGTDNEQFF | TRBV7-9 | once | 16 | TRBD2 | TRBJ2-1
TGTGCCACCCAGGGGGCGGGGGAGACCCAGTACTTC | CATQGAGETQYF | TRBV2 | . | 12 | TRBD1 | TRBJ2-5
TGTGCCAGCAACTCAGGGGGCCAAGAGACCCAGTACTTC | CASNSGGQETQYF | TRBV5-6 | . | 13 | TRBD1 | TRBJ2-5
TGTGCCAGCAGCCCCGGACAGAGATTGAACACTGAAGCTTTCTTT | CASSPGQRLNTEAFF | TRBV6-5 | . | 15 | . | TRBJ1-1
TGCAGCGTTGAAGATAAGGAGGGCTCTGGAAACACCATATATTTT | CSVEDKEGSGNTIYF | TRBV29-1 | . | 15 | . | TRBJ1-3
TGTGCCAGCAGTGACCTGGGTGGGGGGGCCGATACGCAGTATTTT | CASSDLGGGADTQYF | TRBV2 | . | 15 | . | TRBJ2-3
TGTGCCATCAAGGGTAGCGCGAATCAGCCCCAGCATTTT | CAIKGSANQPQHF | TRBV10-3 | . | 13 | . | TRBJ1-5
TGCGCCAGCAGCCAAGCGGACACACACTATGGCTACACCTTC | CASSQADTHYGYTF | TRBV4-1 | . | 14 | . | TRBJ1-2
TGTGCCAGCAGCTACTGGACAGGGGAGGATGGCTACACCTTC | CASSYWTGEDGYTF | TRBV7-9 | . | 14 | TRBD1 | TRBJ1-2
TGTGCCAGAAGCCCTCTGGACACCTTTAGCAATCAGCCCCAGCATTTT | CARSPLDTFSNQPQHF | TRBV5-3 | . | 16 | . | TRBJ1-5
TGCGCCAGCAGTGAGAATTCCGGCAATGGCTACACCTTC | CASSENSGNGYTF | TRBV10-1 | . | 13 | . | TRBJ1-2
TGCGCCAGCAGCCAAGTACAGGGGAAAGAGCAGTACTTC | CASSQVQGKEQYF | TRBV4-1 | few | 13 | TRBD1 | TRBJ2-7
TGTGCCAGCAGCTTGATTGGTGGACTAGCTATCTACGAGCAGTACTTC | CASSLIGGLAIYEQYF | TRBV5-4 | . | 16 | TRBD2 | TRBJ2-7
TGTGCCAGCAGCCCAAGGACAGTCCCGGGGGCTGAAGCTTTCTTT | CASSPRTVPGAEAFF | TRBV9 | few | 15 | . | TRBJ1-1
TGCAGCGTTGGCCTCCGCACAGATACGCAGTATTTT | CSVGLRTDTQYF | TRBV29-1 | . | 12 | . | TRBJ2-3
TGTGCCAGCAGTTACGGGACAGGGGACTCTTATGGCTACACCTTC | CASSYGTGDSYGYTF | TRBV6-5 | . | 15 | TRBD1 | TRBJ1-2
TGCGCCAGCAGCTTGGCTCTCCCTATAGTGGAAAACACCATATATTTT | CASSLALPIVENTIYF | TRBV5-1 | . | 16 | . | TRBJ1-3
TGTGCCAGCAGGGAGAGGGGGGCAGATACGCAGTATTTT | CASRERGADTQYF | TRBV11-2 | . | 13 | . | TRBJ2-3
TGTGCCAGCAGTGTCCGACCCCGGGCAGGTTGGAACACTGAAGCTTTCTTT | CASSVRPRAGWNTEAFF | TRBV6-1 | . | 17 | . | TRBJ1-1
TGTGCCAGTAGTATCCCACAGGGTGGGGGTCAGCCCCAGCATTTT | CASSIPQGGGQPQHF | TRBV19 | . | 15 | . | TRBJ1-5